This is a list of T cell receptor beta chains from one sample in a study of PD-1 blockade in classical Hodgkin lymphoma. Measured with immunoSEQ multiplex PCR; TCRdb has only the in-frame clones, and not every one. The repertoire holds tens of thousands of clones, approximately 72% seen once, with about an eighth in the top ten. The sample in question was peripheral blood mononuclear cells (PBMCs), obtained before the fourth cycle of nivolumab. These receptors were obtained from a human donor with classical Hodgkin lymphoma. The CDR3 runs from the conserved cysteine through the conserved F or W. D genes are given only for firm matches. Size is omitted from some rows. Given values are once, few, many or a class for expanded clones.

size: -; D: -; J: TRBJ1-1; V: TRBV11-3; DNA: TGTGCCAGCAGCCTGGGGTTGCACACTGAAGCTTTCTTT; CDR3: CASSLGLHTEAFF
size: -; D: TRBD1; J: TRBJ1-2; V: TRBV14; DNA: TGTGCCAGCAGCCAAGGACAGGGCTATGGCTACACCTTC; CDR3: CASSQGQGYGYTF
size: -; D: TRBD1; J: TRBJ2-5; V: TRBV7-2; DNA: TGTGCCAGCAGGTTAACAGGGGGTTCTGGGACCCAGTACTTC; CDR3: CASRLTGGSGTQYF
size: -; D: -; J: TRBJ1-2; V: TRBV19; DNA: TGTGCCAGTAGCCGACAGTTGTATGGCTACACCTTC; CDR3: CASSRQLYGYTF
size: -; D: TRBD1; J: TRBJ1-1; V: TRBV30; DNA: TGTGCCTGGACTCCCCTCCTCCGGGACACAGGGGTATCATTTGAAGCTTTCTTT; CDR3: CAWTPLLRDTGVSFEAFF
size: -; D: TRBD1; J: TRBJ2-7; V: TRBV18; DNA: TGTGCCAGCCGGGACAGGGGTATTTACGAGCAGTACTTC; CDR3: CASRDRGIYEQYF
size: few; D: TRBD1; J: TRBJ2-7; V: TRBV28; DNA: TGTGCCAGCAGCGTACAGGGGAACGAGCAGTACTTC; CDR3: CASSVQGNEQYF
size: -; D: TRBD2; J: TRBJ2-1; V: TRBV27; DNA: TGTGCCAGCAGTCAAACCGGACTAGCGGGATCTGGCTATGAGCAGTTCTTC; CDR3: CASSQTGLAGSGYEQFF
size: -; D: -; J: TRBJ2-5; V: TRBV2; DNA: TGTGCCAGCAGGGCCCCGGGTTGGGAGACCCAGTACTTC; CDR3: CASRAPGWETQYF
size: once; D: TRBD2; J: TRBJ2-1; V: TRBV2; DNA: TGTGCCAGCAGTGGCCCCGTCGCGAGCGGGAGGGTATACAATGAGCAGTTCTTC; CDR3: CASSGPVASGRVYNEQFF
size: -; D: TRBD1; J: TRBJ1-6; V: TRBV19; DNA: TGTGCCAGTAGTGCGGACAGGGGGCCACCCCTCCACTTT; CDR3: CASSADRGPPLHF
size: -; D: -; J: TRBJ2-7; V: TRBV9; DNA: TGTGCCAGCAGCGCTTCTAGCGACTCCTACGAGCAGTACTTC; CDR3: CASSASSDSYEQYF
size: -; D: TRBD1; J: TRBJ1-3; V: TRBV29-1; DNA: TGCAGCGTTGCAGGGGGGGAAGACTCTGGAAACACCATATATTTT; CDR3: CSVAGGEDSGNTIYF
size: -; D: -; J: TRBJ2-1; V: TRBV6-4; DNA: TGTGCCAGCAGCGCCACCCAGAACGGCAATGAGCAGTTCTTC; CDR3: CASSATQNGNEQFF
size: -; D: -; J: TRBJ1-1; V: TRBV10-1; DNA: TGCGCCAGCAGTGTAATGCTAGAAGCTTTCTTT; CDR3: CASSVMLEAFF
size: -; D: -; J: TRBJ2-7; V: TRBV25-1; DNA: TGTGCCAGCAGTGGGGGTGGGTCAGGGGCGGTCTACGAGCAGTACTTC; CDR3: CASSGGGSGAVYEQYF
size: -; D: -; J: TRBJ1-1; V: TRBV7-9; DNA: TGTGCCAGCAGCTTGACCCCGGGAGCAATCATGAACACTGAAGCTTTCTTT; CDR3: CASSLTPGAIMNTEAFF
size: -; D: TRBD1; J: TRBJ2-5; V: TRBV5-8; DNA: TGTGCCAGCAGCTCCCCGGGACAGGGCGACCAAGAGACCCAGTACTTC; CDR3: CASSSPGQGDQETQYF
size: -; D: TRBD2; J: TRBJ2-3; V: TRBV9; DNA: TGTGCCAGCACAGGGCGGACTAGCGGAACGCAGTATTTT; CDR3: CASTGRTSGTQYF
size: -; D: TRBD2; J: TRBJ2-1; V: TRBV28; DNA: TGTGCCAGCAGTCTCTCGCCCGGGACTAGCGGGAGCTCCTACAATGAGCAGTTCTTC; CDR3: CASSLSPGTSGSSYNEQFF
size: -; D: -; J: TRBJ2-3; V: TRBV11-2; DNA: TGTGCCAGCAGCTCACCGGGACACTTCACAGATACGCAGTATTTT; CDR3: CASSSPGHFTDTQYF
size: many; D: -; J: TRBJ1-2; V: TRBV6-5; DNA: TGTGCCAGCAGTTACCCGTATGGACAAGTCGGCTATGGCTACACCTTC; CDR3: CASSYPYGQVGYGYTF
size: -; D: -; J: TRBJ1-1; V: TRBV9; DNA: TGTGCCAGCAGCGTAGGTGGGGAATTGAACACTGAAGCTTTCTTT; CDR3: CASSVGGELNTEAFF
size: -; D: TRBD2; J: TRBJ2-2; V: TRBV4-1; DNA: TGCGCCAGCAGCCAAGACTGGCTAGCGGGAACGGGCGGCACCGGGGAGCTGTTTTTT; CDR3: CASSQDWLAGTGGTGELFF
size: few; D: -; J: TRBJ1-2; V: TRBV7-9; DNA: TGTGCCAGCAGCTTAGACACGGAATACTATGGCTACACCTTC; CDR3: CASSLDTEYYGYTF
size: -; D: -; J: TRBJ2-7; V: TRBV18; DNA: TGTGCCAGCTCACATGGACAGACCTACGAGCAGTACTTC; CDR3: CASSHGQTYEQYF